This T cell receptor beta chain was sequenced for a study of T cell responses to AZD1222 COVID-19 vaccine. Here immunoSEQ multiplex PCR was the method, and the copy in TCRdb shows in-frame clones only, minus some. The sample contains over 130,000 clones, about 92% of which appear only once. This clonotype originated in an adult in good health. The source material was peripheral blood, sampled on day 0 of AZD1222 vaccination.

CDR3 protein: CASSSTSGNEQYF. The CDR3 DNA reads TGTGCCAGCTCATCAACCTCTGGGAACGAGCAGTACTTC. The chain joins TRBV18 to TRBJ2-7, with D uncertain. V lost 5 bases, J lost 5 bases, and 13 bases lay in between. This CDR3 has 13 residues. The V gene's germline CDR1 is KGHSH and CDR2 LQKENI.